The following is a T cell receptor beta chain sequence with its context. Researchers took RNA transcripts and amplified the TCR beta CDR3 regions from them. Primed by the HTBI set, a first-round RT-PCR was run on the TCR CDR3. TCRdb called the multiplex PCR reads again in MiXCR, with one record for every CDR3 protein. The sample lists roughly 700,000 distinct CDR3 sequences, roughly 15% occurring once. The CDR3 has 13 amino acids. V lost 3 bases and J lost 12, with 15 bases in between. Germline CDR1 is MNHNS and CDR2 is SASEGT. This specimen comes from a study of T cells in Graves' hyperthyroidism and ophthalmopathy.

This clonotype originated in a woman between 18 and 29 years old with Graves' hyperthyroidism. Sequences were obtained from blood. The chain joins TRBV6-1 to TRBJ2-1; TRBD2 is a possible D gene (5 bases). CDR3: CASSERTDRGQFF. CDR3 sequence (DNA): TGTGCCAGCAGTGAGAGGACGGACCGGGGGCAGTTCTTC.